The present T cell receptor (beta chain) was sequenced within a study of blood T cell repertoires in COVID-19. Study information: In each case, the material was cDNA or gDNA derived from T cells, B-cell-depleted T cells, or PBMCs.

This clone is a singleton in its sample. Enrollees, about 18 to 95 years old, lived in 20 to 25 US areas. Each recovered donor of Cohort 3 presented with two negative PCRs, clearance, or symptom resolution. Methods used by the authors: Estimation of nucleated cell counts was performed using reference gene primer amplification. Profiling relied on immunoSEQ multiplex PCR, and the TCRdb table lists in-frame clones only, not all of them. The DNA gave D and trimming, while V, J and clone size come from that table. The sample has about 310,000 clones; approximately 88% are singletons. The CDR3 totals 15 residues. Germline-derived CDR1 and CDR2 are SEHNR and FQNEAQ (reference sequence). J gave up 4 bases and V 1 base, and 5 bases lay outside the gene matches.

Material for sequencing was PBMCs or T cells enriched from blood (not recorded which). The chain combines TRBV7-9 with TRBJ1-2; 8 bases map to TRBD1. This sequence originates from a woman aged 18-29 years who had recovered from COVID-19. CDR3 nucleotide sequence: TGTGCCAGCAGCTTAGAAACAGGGGGGGCCTATGGCTACACCTTC. Protein product: CASSLETGGAYGYTF. The full variable domain, completed using reference TRBV7-9 and TRBJ1-2, is DTGVSQNPRHKITKRGQNVTFRCDPISEHNRLYWYRQTLGQGPEFLTYFQNEAQLEKSRLLSDRFSAERPKGSFSTLEIQRTEQGDSAMYLCASSLETGGAYGYTFGSGTRLTVV.